This T cell receptor beta chain was profiled in a study of T cells after yellow fever vaccination. The CDR3 runs 14 residues. V was pared by 11 bases and J by 11 bases, with 27 bases between. Germline V gives CDR1 ENHRY, CDR2 SYGVKD. General study points: Reappearance after the booster was seen for most primary-vaccination clones, at about 95% CD4 and around 90% CD8. Although most clonotypes did not, a small share appeared in both CD4 and CD8 compartments. A faster peak, day 5 versus 15, was reached by the weaker secondary response.

TCR cDNA was made by 5'RACE template switching, adding a universal primer site and UMIs. Each CDR3 protein gets one entry after TCRdb re-called the 5' RACE reads with MiXCR. This table has 250,000 to 400,000 distinct CDR3 sequences, 3.5% to 4.5% appearing once. Comment on this clonotype: What it binds is not known.

The starting material was PBMCs, obtained 15 days after the yellow fever booster vaccination. The V call is TRBV10-3, the J call TRBJ1-1; D may be TRBD1 (6 bases). This receptor was identified in a man aged 18 to 29 who received the YFV17D yellow fever vaccine. The CDR3, as DNA: TGTGCCGCAAGGACAGACCGCTCCCCGGCGTGGGCTTTCTTT. It codes for CAARTDRSPAWAFF.